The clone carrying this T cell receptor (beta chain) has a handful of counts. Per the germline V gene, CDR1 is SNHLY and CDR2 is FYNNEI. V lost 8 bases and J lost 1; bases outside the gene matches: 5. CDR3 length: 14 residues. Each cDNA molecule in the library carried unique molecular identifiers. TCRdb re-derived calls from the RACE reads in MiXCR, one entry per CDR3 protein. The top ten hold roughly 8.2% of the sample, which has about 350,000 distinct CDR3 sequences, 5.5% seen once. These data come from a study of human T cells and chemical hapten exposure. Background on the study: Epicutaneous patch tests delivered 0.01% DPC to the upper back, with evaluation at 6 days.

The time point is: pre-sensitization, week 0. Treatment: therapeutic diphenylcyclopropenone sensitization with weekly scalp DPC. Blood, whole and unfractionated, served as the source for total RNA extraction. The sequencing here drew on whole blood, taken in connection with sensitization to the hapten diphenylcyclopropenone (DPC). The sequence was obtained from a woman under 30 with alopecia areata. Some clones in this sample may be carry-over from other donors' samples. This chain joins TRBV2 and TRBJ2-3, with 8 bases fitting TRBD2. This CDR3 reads CASEAGVRTDTQYF. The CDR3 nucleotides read TGTGCCAGCGAAGCGGGGGTTCGCACAGATACGCAGTATTTT.